This T cell receptor beta chain was sequenced during a study of vaccination and CD4 T cells after COVID-19. Study details: Control cultures used a CEFX viral epitope pool, an HIV-1 Nef peptide pool, or no peptide.

Oncomine TCR Beta short-read sequencing was applied to DNA from cultured CD4+ T cells. In TCRdb, the PCR reads were re-called with MiXCR into one record per CDR3 protein. Seen here are around 20,000 distinct CDR3 sequences, about 61% observed once, and the top ten hold roughly 7.5%. Specified treatment: roughly ten-day PBMC culture with coronavirus spike peptide pools or control peptides (ViraFEST assay). Peptide pools at approximately 9.4 ug/ml, together with roughly 9.1 IU/ml IL-2, were added to cultures of around 2.2 million PBMCs per well. In the case of this clonotype: The antigen is undetermined.

The V and J ends lost 0 bases and 7 bases respectively, with 12 bases between them. The CDR3 is made up of 15 amino acids. CDR1 MNHEY and CDR2 SVGAGI come from the germline V gene. This TCR derives from a human donor who had recovered from COVID-19. The sequencing sample was made of CD4+ T cells from blood, cultured in vitro. The chain carries TRBV6-5 and TRBJ2-2; D unresolved. The CDR3 reads CASSYSRGINGELFF. Written as DNA, the CDR3 is TGTGCCAGCAGTTACTCCCGTGGGATCAACGGGGAGCTGTTTTTT.